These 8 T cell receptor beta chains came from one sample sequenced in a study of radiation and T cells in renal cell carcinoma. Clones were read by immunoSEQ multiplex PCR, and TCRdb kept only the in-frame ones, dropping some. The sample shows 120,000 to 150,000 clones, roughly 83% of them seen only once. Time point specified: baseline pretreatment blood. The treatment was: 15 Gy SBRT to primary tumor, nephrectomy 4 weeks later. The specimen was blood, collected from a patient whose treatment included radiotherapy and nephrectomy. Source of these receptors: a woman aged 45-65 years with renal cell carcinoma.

CDR3 loop: CASSLNGQGLTEAFF. CDR3 DNA: TGTGCCAGCAGCCTAAACGGACAGGGTCTCACTGAAGCTTTCTTT. The V call is TRBV11-2, the J call TRBJ1-1; 8 bases agree with TRBD1. Trimming took 5 bases from V and 4 from J; bases not matched to a gene: 9. The CDR3 is made up of 15 amino acids. CDR1 and CDR2 (germline): SGHAT, FQNNGV.

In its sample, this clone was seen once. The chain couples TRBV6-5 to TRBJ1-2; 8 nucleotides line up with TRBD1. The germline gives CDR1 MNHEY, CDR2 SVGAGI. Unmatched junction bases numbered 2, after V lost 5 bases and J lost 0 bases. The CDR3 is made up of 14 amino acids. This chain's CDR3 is CASSRDRTNYGYTF. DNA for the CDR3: TGTGCCAGCAGTCGGGACAGGACTAACTATGGCTACACCTTC.

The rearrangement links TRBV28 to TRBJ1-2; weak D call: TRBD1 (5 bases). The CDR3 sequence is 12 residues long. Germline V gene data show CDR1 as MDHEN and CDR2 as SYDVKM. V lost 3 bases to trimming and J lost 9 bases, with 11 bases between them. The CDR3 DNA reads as TGTGCCAGCAGTTTTGGGGGTTCTAGCTACACCTTC. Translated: CASSFGGSSYTF.

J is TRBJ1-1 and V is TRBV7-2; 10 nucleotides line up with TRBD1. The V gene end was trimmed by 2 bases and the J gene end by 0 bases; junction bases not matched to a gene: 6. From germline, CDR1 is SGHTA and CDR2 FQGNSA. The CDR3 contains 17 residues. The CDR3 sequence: CASSLPDRGSMNTEAFF. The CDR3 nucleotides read TGTGCCAGCAGCTTACCGGACAGGGGGAGTATGAACACTGAAGCTTTCTTT.

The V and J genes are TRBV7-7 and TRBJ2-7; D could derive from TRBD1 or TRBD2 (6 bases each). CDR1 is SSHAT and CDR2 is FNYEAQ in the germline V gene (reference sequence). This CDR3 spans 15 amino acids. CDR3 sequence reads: CASDPKQGLHYEQYF. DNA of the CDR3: TGTGCTAGCGACCCTAAACAGGGACTCCACTACGAGCAGTACTTC.

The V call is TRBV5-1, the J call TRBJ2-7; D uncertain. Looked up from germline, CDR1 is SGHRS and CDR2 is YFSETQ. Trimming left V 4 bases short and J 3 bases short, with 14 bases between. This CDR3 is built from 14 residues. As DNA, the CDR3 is TGCGCCAGCAGCGTTGACACCGCCCGCTACGAGCAGTACTTC. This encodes CASSVDTARYEQYF. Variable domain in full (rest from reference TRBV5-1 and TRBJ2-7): KAGVTQTPRYLIKTRGQQVTLSCSPISGHRSVSWYQQTPGQGLQFLFEYFSETQRNKGNFPGRFSGRQFSNSRSEMNVSTLELGDSALYLCASSVDTARYEQYFGPGTRLTVT.

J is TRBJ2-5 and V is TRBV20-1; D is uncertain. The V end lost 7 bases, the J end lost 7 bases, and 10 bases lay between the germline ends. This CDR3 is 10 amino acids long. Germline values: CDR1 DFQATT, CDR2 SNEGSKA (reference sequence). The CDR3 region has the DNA TGCAGTGTCCCCAGACTGACCCAGTACTTC. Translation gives CSVPRLTQYF.

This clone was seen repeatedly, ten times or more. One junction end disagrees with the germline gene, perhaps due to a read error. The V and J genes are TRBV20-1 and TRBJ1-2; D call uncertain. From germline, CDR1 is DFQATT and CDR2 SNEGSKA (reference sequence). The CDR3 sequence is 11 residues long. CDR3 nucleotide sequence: TGCAGTGCTAGATTAGGGTATGACTACACCTTC. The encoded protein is CSARLGYDYTF.